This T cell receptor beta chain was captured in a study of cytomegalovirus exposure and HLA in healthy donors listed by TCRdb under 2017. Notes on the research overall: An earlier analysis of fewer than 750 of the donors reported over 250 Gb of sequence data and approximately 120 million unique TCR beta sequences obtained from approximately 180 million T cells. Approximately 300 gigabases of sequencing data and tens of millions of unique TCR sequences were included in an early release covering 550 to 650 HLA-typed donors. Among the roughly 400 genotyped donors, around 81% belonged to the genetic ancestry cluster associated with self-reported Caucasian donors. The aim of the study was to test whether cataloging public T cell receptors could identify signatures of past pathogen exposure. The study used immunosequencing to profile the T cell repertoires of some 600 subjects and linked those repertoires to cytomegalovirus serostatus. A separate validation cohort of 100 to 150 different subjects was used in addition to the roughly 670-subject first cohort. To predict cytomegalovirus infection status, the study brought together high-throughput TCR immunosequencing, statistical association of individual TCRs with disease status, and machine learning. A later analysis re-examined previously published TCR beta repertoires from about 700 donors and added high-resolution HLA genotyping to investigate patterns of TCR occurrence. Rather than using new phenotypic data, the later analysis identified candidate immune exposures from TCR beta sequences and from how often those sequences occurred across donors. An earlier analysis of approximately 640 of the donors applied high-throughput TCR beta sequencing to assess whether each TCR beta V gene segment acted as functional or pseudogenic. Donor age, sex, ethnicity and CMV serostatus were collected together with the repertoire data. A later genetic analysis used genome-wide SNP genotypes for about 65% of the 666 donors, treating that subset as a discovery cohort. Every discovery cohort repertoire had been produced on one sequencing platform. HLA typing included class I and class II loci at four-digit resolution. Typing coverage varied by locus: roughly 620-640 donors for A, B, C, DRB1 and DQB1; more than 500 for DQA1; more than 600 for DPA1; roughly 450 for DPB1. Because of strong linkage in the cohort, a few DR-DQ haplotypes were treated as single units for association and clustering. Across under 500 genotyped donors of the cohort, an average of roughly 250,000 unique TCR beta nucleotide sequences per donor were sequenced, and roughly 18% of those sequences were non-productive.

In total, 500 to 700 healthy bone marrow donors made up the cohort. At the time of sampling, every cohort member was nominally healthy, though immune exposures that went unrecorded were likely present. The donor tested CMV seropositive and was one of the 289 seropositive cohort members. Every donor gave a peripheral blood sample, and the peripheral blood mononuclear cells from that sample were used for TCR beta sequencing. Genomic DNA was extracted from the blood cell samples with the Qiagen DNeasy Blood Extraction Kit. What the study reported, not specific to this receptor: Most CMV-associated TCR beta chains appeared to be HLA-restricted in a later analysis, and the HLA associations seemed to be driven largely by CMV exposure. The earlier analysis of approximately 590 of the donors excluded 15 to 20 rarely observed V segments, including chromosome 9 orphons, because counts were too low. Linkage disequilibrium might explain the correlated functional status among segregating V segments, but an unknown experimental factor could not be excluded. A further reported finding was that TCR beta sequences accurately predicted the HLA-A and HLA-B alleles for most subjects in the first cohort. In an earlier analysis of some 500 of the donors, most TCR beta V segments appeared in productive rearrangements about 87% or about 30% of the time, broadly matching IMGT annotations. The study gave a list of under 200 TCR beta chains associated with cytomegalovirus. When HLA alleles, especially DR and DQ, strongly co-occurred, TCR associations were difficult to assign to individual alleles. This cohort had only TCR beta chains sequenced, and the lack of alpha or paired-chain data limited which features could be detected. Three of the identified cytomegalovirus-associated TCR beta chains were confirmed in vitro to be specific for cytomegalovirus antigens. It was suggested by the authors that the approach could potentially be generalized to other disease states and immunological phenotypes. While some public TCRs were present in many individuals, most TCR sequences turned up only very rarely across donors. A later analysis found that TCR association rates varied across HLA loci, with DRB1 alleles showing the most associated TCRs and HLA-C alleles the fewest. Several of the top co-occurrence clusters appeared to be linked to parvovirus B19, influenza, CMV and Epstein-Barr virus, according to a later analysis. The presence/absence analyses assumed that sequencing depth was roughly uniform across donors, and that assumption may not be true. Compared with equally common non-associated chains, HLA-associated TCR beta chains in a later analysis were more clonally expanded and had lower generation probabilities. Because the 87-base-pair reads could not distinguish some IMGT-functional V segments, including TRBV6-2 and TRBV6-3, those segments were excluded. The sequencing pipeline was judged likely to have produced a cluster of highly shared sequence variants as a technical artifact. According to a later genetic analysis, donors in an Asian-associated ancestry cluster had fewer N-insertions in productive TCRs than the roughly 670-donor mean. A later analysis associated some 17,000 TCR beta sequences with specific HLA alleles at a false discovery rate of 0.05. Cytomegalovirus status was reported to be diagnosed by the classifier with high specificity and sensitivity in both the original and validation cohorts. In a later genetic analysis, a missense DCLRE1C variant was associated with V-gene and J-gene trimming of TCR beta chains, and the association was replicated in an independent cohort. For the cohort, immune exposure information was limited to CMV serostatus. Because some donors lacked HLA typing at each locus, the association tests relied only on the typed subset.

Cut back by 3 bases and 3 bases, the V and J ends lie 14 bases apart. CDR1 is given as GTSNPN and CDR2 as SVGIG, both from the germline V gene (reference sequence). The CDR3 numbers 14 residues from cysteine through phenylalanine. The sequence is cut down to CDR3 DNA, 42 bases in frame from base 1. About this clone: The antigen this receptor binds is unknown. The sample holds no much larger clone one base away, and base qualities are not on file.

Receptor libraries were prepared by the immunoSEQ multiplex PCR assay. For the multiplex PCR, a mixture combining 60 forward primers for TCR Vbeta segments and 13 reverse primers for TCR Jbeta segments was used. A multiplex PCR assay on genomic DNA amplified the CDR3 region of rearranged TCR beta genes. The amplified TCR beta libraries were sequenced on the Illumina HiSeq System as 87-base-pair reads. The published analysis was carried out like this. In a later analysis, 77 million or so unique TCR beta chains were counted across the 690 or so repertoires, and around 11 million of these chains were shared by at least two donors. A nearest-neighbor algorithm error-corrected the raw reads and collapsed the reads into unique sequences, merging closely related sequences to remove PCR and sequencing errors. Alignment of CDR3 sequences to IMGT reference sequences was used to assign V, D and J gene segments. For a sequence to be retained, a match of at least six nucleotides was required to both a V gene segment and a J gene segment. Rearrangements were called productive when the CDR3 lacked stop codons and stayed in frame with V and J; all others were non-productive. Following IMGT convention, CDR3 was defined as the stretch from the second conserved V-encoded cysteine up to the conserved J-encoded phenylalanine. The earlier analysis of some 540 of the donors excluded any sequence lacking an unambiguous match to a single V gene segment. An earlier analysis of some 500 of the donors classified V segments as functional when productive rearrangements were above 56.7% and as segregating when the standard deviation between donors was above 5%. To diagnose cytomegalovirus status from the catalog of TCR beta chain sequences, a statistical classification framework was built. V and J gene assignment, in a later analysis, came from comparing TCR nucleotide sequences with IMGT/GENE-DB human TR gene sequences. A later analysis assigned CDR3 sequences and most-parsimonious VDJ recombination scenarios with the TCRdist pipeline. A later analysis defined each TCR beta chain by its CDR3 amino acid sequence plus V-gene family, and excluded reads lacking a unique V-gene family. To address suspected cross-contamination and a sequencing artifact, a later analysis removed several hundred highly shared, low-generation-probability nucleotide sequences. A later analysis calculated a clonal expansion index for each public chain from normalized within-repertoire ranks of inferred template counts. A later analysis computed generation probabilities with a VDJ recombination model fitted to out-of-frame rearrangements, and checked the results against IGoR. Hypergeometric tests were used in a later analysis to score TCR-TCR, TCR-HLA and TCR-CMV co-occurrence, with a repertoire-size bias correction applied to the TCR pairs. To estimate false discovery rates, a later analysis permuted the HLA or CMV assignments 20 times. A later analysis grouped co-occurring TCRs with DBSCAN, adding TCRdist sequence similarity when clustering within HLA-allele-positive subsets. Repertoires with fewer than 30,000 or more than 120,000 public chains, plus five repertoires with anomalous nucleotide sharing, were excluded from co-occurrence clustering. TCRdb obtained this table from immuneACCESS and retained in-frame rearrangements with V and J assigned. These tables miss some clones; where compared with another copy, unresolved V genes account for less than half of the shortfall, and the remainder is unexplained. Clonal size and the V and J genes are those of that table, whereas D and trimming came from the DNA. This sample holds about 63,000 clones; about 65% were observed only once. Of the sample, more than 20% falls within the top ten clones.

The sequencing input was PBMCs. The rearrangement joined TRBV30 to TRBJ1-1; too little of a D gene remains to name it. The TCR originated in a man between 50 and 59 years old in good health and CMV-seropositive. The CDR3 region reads CAWRRGLWDTEAFF. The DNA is TGTGCCTGGAGGAGAGGGCTGTGGGACACTGAAGCTTTCTTT.